One TCR beta chain is described in this entry. Its specificity is unknown. The sample comes from a study of siplizumab effects on memory and regulatory T cells. Assay used: immunoSEQ multiplex PCR; TCRdb lists only in-frame clones, some missing. The data contain approximately 7,000 clones, around 70% of them singletons. Study-wide results and caveats: The Treg-derived share of mappable alloreactive CD4+ clones averaged about 68% with siplizumab and 26.9% in controls. Alloreactive sequences that could be traced to unstimulated CD4+ memory cells showed a significant reduction under siplizumab.

Trimming shortened V by 5 bases and J by 2 bases, and 7 bases separated the two germline ends. The CDR3 spans 13 residues. The germline V gene has CDR1 MDHEN and CDR2 SYDVKM. Input material: effector memory CD8+ T cells sorted from blood. The sample's subset: unstimulated CD8+ effector memory T cells. This receptor was taken from a human donor in good health. The V call is TRBV28, the J call TRBJ2-1, with D maybe TRBD2 (6 bases). The DNA of the CDR3 is TGTGCCAGCAGTACTAGCACCTACAATGAGCAGTTCTTC. It encodes CASSTSTYNEQFF.